This passage covers 5 T cell receptor beta chains from one sample sequenced in a study of blood T cell repertoires in COVID-19. Sequencing used immunoSEQ multiplex PCR; TCRdb keeps in-frame clones, though not all of them. The table lists 200,000 to 250,000 clones, around 86% of them singletons. The sample was peripheral blood. The receptors were gathered from a woman in her 50s with COVID-19, enrolled during active disease.

The genes are TRBV11-3 and TRBJ2-2; possibly TRBD1 for D (5 bases). V lost 5 bases and J lost 7, with 11 bases in between. Germline CDR1 and CDR2: SGHNT and YENEEA. This CDR3 has 13 residues. The CDR3 loop is CASSRFRGGELFF. The CDR3, as DNA: TGTGCCAGCAGCCGCTTTAGGGGCGGGGAGCTGTTTTTT.

The V call is TRBV5-6, the J call TRBJ1-5, with TRBD1 matching 9 bases. This CDR3 is built from 16 residues. V lost 5 bases, J lost 7 bases, and 13 bases stayed unmatched. The germline CDR1 and CDR2 sequences are SGHDT and YYEEEE. The CDR3: CASREYRGHLGQPQHF. The CDR3 coding sequence is TGTGCCAGCAGAGAATACAGGGGGCACTTAGGCCAGCCCCAGCATTTT.

J is TRBJ2-7 and V is TRBV6-2 or TRBV6-3; D is perhaps TRBD1 (5 bases). The germline V gene has CDR1 MNHEY and CDR2 SVGEGT. V lost 0 bases and J 2 bases, leaving 14 bases between the germline ends. The CDR3 spans 16 residues. The chain's CDR3 is CASSYSQQAAPYEQYF. CDR3 DNA: TGTGCCAGCAGTTACTCGCAACAGGCCGCCCCCTACGAGCAGTACTTC.

The chain is built from TRBV30 and TRBJ2-1; D call uncertain. The CDR3 totals 12 residues. Looked up from germline, CDR1 is GTSNPN and CDR2 is SVGIG (reference sequence). V lost 3 bases to trimming and J lost 8 bases, with 11 bases between them. The chain's CDR3 is CAWREIQYEQFF. CDR3 coding DNA: TGTGCCTGGAGGGAGATTCAATATGAGCAGTTCTTC.

The chain has TRBV7-9 and TRBJ1-1; TRBD1 agrees at 8 bases. V lost 5 bases to trimming and J lost 1 base; unmatched junction nucleotides: 12. The CDR3 consists of 17 residues. Germline CDR1 reads SEHNR; CDR2 reads FQNEAQ (reference sequence). The CDR3 bases are TGTGCCAGCAGCCCAACAGACAGGGGCGCAGGGAACACTGAAGCTTTCTTT. Residues: CASSPTDRGAGNTEAFF.